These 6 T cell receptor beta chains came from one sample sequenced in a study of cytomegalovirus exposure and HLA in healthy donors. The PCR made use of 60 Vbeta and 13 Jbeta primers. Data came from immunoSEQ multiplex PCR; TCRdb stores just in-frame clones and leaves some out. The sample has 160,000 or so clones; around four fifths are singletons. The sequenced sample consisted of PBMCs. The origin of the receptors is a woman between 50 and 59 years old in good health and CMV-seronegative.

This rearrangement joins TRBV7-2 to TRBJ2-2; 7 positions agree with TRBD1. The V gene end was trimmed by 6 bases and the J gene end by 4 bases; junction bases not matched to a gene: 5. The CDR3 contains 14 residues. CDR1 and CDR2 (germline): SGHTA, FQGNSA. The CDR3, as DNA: TGTGCCAGCAGACGGGGACAGCTCACCGGGGAGCTGTTTTTT. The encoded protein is CASRRGQLTGELFF.

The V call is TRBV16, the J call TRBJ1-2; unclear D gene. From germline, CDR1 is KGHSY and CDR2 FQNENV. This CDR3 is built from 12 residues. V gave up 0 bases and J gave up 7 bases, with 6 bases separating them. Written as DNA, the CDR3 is TGTGCCAGCAGCCAATCGAGGAGTGGCTACACCTTC. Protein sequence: CASSQSRSGYTF.

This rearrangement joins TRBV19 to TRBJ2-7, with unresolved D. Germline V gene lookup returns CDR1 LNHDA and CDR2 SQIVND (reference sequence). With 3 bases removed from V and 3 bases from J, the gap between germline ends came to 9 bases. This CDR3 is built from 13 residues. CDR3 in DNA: TGTGCCAGTAGTATCTTAGCCAGCTACGAGCAGTACTTC. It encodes CASSILASYEQYF.

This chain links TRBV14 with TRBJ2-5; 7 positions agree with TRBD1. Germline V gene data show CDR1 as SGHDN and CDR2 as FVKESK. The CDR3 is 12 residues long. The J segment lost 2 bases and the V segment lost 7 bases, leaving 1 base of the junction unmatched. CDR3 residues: CASTGGQETQYF. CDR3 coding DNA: TGTGCCAGCACAGGGGGACAAGAGACCCAGTACTTC.

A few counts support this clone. The CDR3 is CASTRQGRDTEAFF. The CDR3 DNA is TGCGCCAGCACCCGACAGGGGAGAGACACTGAAGCTTTCTTT. The gene calls are TRBV10-2 and TRBJ1-1; 8 bases align to TRBD1. The CDR3 runs 14 residues. V shed 7 bases and J 3 bases; nucleotides not matched to a gene: 7. CDR1 is WSHSY and CDR2 is SAAADI in the germline V gene.

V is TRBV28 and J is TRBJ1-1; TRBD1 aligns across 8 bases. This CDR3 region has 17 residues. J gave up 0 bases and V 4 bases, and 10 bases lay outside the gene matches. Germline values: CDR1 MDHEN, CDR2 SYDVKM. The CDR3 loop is CASSSPWTGRMNTEAFF. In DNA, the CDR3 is TGTGCCAGCAGTTCCCCATGGACAGGGCGGATGAACACTGAAGCTTTCTTT. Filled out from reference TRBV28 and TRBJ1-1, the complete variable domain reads DVKVTQSSRYLVKRTGEKVFLECVQDMDHENMFWYRQDPGLGLRLIYFSYDVKMKEKGDIPEGYSVSREKKERFSLILESASTNQTSMYLCASSSPWTGRMNTEAFFGQGTRLTVV.